Following are 30 T cell receptor beta chains from one sample sequenced in a study of blood T cell repertoires in COVID-19. TCRdb's table, derived via immunoSEQ multiplex PCR, lists solely in-frame clones and lacks some. This sample has some 490,000 clones, with about 85% found just once. Sample: PBMCs or T cells enriched from blood (not recorded which). The receptors originated from a woman in her sixties or seventies who had recovered from COVID-19.

The V call is TRBV7-8, the J call TRBJ1-2, with 9 positions matching TRBD1. There are 16 residues in the CDR3. Germline loops: CDR1 SGHVS, CDR2 FQNEAQ. The trim removed 0 bases at V and 8 bases at J, leaving 10 bases unmatched. The CDR3 sequence is CASSLAGTGPAGGYTF. CDR3 nucleotide sequence: TGTGCCAGCAGCTTAGCCGGGACAGGGCCCGCCGGGGGCTACACCTTC. The variable domain in full, completed from reference TRBV7-8 and TRBJ1-2, reads GAGVSQSPRYKVAKRGQDVALRCDPISGHVSLFWYQQALGQGPEFLTYFQNEAQLDKSGLPSDRFFAERPEGSVSTLKIQRTQQEDSAVYLCASSLAGTGPAGGYTFGSGTRLTVV.

V is TRBV15 and J is TRBJ1-6; no reliable D call. V was shortened by 0 bases and J by 7 bases, with 13 bases between the two germline ends. The CDR3 is 16 amino acids. The V gene's germline CDR1 is LNHNV and CDR2 YYDKDF (reference sequence). CDR3 in amino acids: CATSRELNQINSPLHF. CDR3 DNA sequence: TGTGCCACCAGCAGAGAATTGAATCAGATCAATTCACCCCTCCACTTT.

V usage is TRBV16 and J usage is TRBJ1-5; D not certain. Germline CDR1 is KGHSY and CDR2 is FQNENV. Deletions cut 0 bases from V and 7 bases from J, with 7 bases between. This CDR3 has 13 amino acids. This chain's CDR3 is CASSQSSGQPQHF. The CDR3 nucleotides read TGTGCCAGCAGCCAATCCAGCGGACAGCCCCAGCATTTT.

The CDR3 sequence: CASSPSPNQPQHF. The CDR3, as DNA: TGCGCCAGCAGCCCCAGTCCCAATCAGCCCCAGCATTTT. This rearrangement joins TRBV5-1 to TRBJ1-5; D gene unclear. The CDR3 is made up of 13 amino acids. Trimming shortened V by 4 bases and J by 3 bases, and 8 bases separated the two germline ends. Germline V gene lookup returns CDR1 SGHRS and CDR2 YFSETQ.

This chain joins TRBV3-1 (or the pseudogene TRBV3-2) and TRBJ2-5; 14 bases are a match to TRBD2. The ends lost 5 bases at V and 5 bases at J; junction bases unmatched: 10. The CDR3 extends over 17 amino acids. Germline V CDR1 and CDR2: LGHDT, YNNKEL (reference sequence). Written as DNA, the CDR3 is TGTGCCAGCAGCACCCGGACTAGCGGGGGGACTGATGAGACCCAGTACTTC. It encodes CASSTRTSGGTDETQYF.

The rearrangement links TRBV7-2 to TRBJ1-4; 9 nucleotides align to TRBD1. V was pared by 4 bases and J by 8 bases, with 11 bases of the junction left unmatched. The CDR3 is 16 amino acids. CDR1 SGHTA and CDR2 FQGNSA come from the germline V gene. The CDR3 region has the DNA TGTGCCAGCAGCTCCACGATACAGGGGGCGAAAGAAAAACTGTTTTTT. Amino acids: CASSSTIQGAKEKLFF.

The rearrangement uses TRBV10-3 and TRBJ2-3; a possible D gene is TRBD2 (7 bases). Per germline, CDR1 ENHRY and CDR2 SYGVKD. V lost 4 bases and J lost 2, with 13 bases in between. This CDR3 has 15 amino acids. CDR3: CAISAGGGATDTQYF. The CDR3 DNA follows: TGTGCCATCAGTGCTGGAGGGGGGGCCACAGATACGCAGTATTTT.

This clone was picked up one time. The chain combines TRBV4-1 with TRBJ1-6; no definite D call. The CDR3 totals 12 residues. Germline-derived CDR1 and CDR2 are MGHRA and YSYEKL. Trimming took off 1 base at V and 9 bases at J, with 4 bases between the two ends. The CDR3 DNA reads TGCGCCAGCAGCCAAGGAGGTTCACCCCTCCACTTT. Translated, it gives CASSQGGSPLHF.

V gene TRBV19 combines with J gene TRBJ2-4; TRBD1 matches at 7 bases. Per the germline V gene, CDR1 is LNHDA and CDR2 is SQIVND (reference sequence). With V trimmed by 7 bases and J by 0 bases, 9 bases remained unmatched. The CDR3 extends over 16 amino acids. The CDR3, as DNA: TGTGCCAGTACCCCGGGACAGATCCTAGCCAAAAACATTCAGTACTTC. Protein: CASTPGQILAKNIQYF.

The CDR3 bases are TGTGCCATCACCGATGCCGACAGGGGAAATACGCAGTATTTT. The encoded protein is CAITDADRGNTQYF. The chain couples TRBV10-3 to TRBJ2-3; 8 positions agree with TRBD1. Per germline, CDR1 ENHRY and CDR2 SYGVKD. This CDR3 is 14 amino acids long. J was trimmed by 7 bases and V by 7 bases; bases with no gene match: 10.

This clone has only one observation. J is TRBJ1-3 and V is TRBV2; TRBD1 is a possible D gene (5 bases). The germline gives CDR1 SNHLY, CDR2 FYNNEI. Trimming shortened V by 1 base and J by 2 bases, and 12 bases separated the two germline ends. The CDR3 is 16 amino acids. CDR3 sequence reads: CASSEGVGGTGNTIYF. CDR3 coding DNA: TGTGCCAGCAGTGAAGGGGTTGGGGGGACTGGAAACACCATATATTTT.

V is TRBV19 and J is TRBJ1-6; D is unresolved. The CDR3 has 14 amino acids. Germline CDR1 and CDR2: LNHDA and SQIVND (reference sequence). Trimming left V 5 bases short and J 7 bases short, with 12 bases between. CDR3 in amino acids: CASSYAGRNSPLHF. Written as DNA, the CDR3 is TGTGCCAGTAGTTACGCCGGGAGGAATTCACCCCTCCACTTT.

This clone came up a few times. The rearrangement links TRBV18 to TRBJ2-2; TRBD2 is a possible D gene (6 bases). The CDR3 sequence is 13 residues long. CDR1 is KGHSH, CDR2 LQKENI, per germline. V lost 2 bases to trimming and J lost 5 bases, with 6 bases between them. The CDR3 is CASSPGTTGELFF. CDR3 nucleotides: TGTGCCAGCTCACCAGGGACTACCGGGGAGCTGTTTTTT.

V usage is TRBV4-2 and J usage is TRBJ2-3; 7 bases fit TRBD1. V trimming: 2 bases; J trimming: 2 bases; junction bases outside the gene matches: 13. Per the germline V gene, CDR1 is LGHNA and CDR2 is YNFKEQ. The CDR3 runs to 18 residues. The CDR3 bases are TGTGCCAGCAGCCAATCTCTGGCCAGGGGGTATGACACAGATACGCAGTATTTT. It is translated as CASSQSLARGYDTDTQYF.

This chain joins TRBV4-1 and TRBJ2-6; D possibly corresponds to TRBD1 (7 bases). The CDR3 extends over 16 amino acids. CDR1 and CDR2 (germline): MGHRA, YSYEKL. V shed 5 bases and J shed 2 bases, with 13 bases lying between them. The DNA for the CDR3 is TGCGCCAGCAGCAGAACAGGGGAGGCTGGGGCCAACGTCCTGACTTTC. Its translation: CASSRTGEAGANVLTF.

CDR3: CASSKGRVSGNTIYF. In nucleotides, the CDR3 is TGTGCCAGCAGCAAAGGCAGGGTCTCTGGAAACACCATATATTTT. The gene calls are TRBV21-1 and TRBJ1-3; no check of the table's D call, TRBD1, against the DNA was made. TRBV21-1 is a pseudogene segment. This CDR3 comprises 15 residues.

The V and J genes are TRBV19 and TRBJ1-4; D is uncertain. The CDR3 consists of 14 residues. Trimming took off 7 bases at V and 4 bases at J, with 13 bases between the two ends. CDR1 and CDR2 (germline): LNHDA, SQIVND (reference sequence). CDR3 coding DNA: TGTGCCAGTAAGCGGCCAGGTTTTAATGAAAAACTGTTTTTT. It is translated as CASKRPGFNEKLFF. The complete variable domain, with remaining parts taken from reference TRBV19 and TRBJ1-4, reads DGGITQSPKYLFRKEGQNVTLSCEQNLNHDAMYWYRQDPGQGLRLIYYSQIVNDFQKGDIAEGYSVSREKKESFPLTVTSAQKNPTAFYLCASKRPGFNEKLFFGSGTQLSVL.

The chain is built from TRBV5-1 and TRBJ1-1, with TRBD1 matching over 7 bases. Germline V gene sequence: CDR1 SGHRS, CDR2 YFSETQ. The J segment lost 4 bases and the V segment lost 6 bases, leaving 12 bases of the junction unmatched. This CDR3 spans 15 amino acids. CDR3 loop: CASTDLNRGGTEAFF. CDR3 sequence (DNA): TGCGCCAGCACGGACCTTAACAGGGGAGGCACTGAAGCTTTCTTT.

The rearrangement joins TRBV12-5 to TRBJ1-2, with D maybe TRBD1 (6 bases). Germline lookup yields CDR1 LGHNT and CDR2 FRNRAP. CDR3 length: 15 residues. The germline V and J ends were trimmed by 1 base and 0 bases, with 9 bases remaining between them. The CDR3 reads CASGLEAGANYGYTF. DNA for the CDR3: TGTGCTAGTGGTTTGGAGGCAGGGGCTAACTATGGCTACACCTTC.

The V and J genes are TRBV27 and TRBJ1-5; 7 positions match TRBD1. CDR1 is MNHEY, CDR2 SMNVEV, per germline (reference sequence). The J segment lost 4 bases and the V segment lost 6 bases, leaving 6 bases of the junction unmatched. This CDR3 region has 14 residues. CDR3 sequence (DNA): TGTGCCAGCAGCCCCGCAGGGGGTAATCAGCCCCAGCATTTT. This translates into CASSPAGGNQPQHF.

This chain joins TRBV4-2 and TRBJ1-4; D remains ambiguous. The CDR3 is 16 amino acids. Trimming removed 0 bases at V and 0 bases at J, with 8 bases between. Germline V gene sequence: CDR1 LGHNA, CDR2 YNFKEQ. The CDR3 protein is CASSQDAGTTNEKLFF. In nucleotides, the CDR3 is TGTGCCAGCAGCCAAGACGCGGGGACAACTAATGAAAAACTGTTTTTT.

This sequence joins TRBV9 and TRBJ2-1; maybe TRBD2 (7 bases). The V gene lost 0 bases and the J gene lost 5 bases, with 18 bases spanning the gap. The CDR3 consists of 17 residues. Germline loops: CDR1 SGDLS, CDR2 YYNGEE. The CDR3: CASSVVGGIRGNNEQFF. The CDR3 nucleotides are TGTGCCAGCAGCGTAGTCGGGGGGATCAGGGGAAACAATGAGCAGTTCTTC.

This chain connects TRBV5-1 to TRBJ2-7; TRBD2 agrees at 9 bases. Germline V CDR1 and CDR2: SGHRS, YFSETQ. The CDR3 loop spans 15 amino acids. J gave up 0 bases and V 4 bases, and 5 bases lay outside the gene matches. CDR3 amino acids: CASSMGLASSYEQYF. In DNA form, the CDR3 reads TGCGCCAGCAGCATGGGACTAGCATCCTCCTACGAGCAGTACTTC. The variable domain in full, with the rest retrieved from reference TRBV5-1 and TRBJ2-7, is KAGVTQTPRYLIKTRGQQVTLSCSPISGHRSVSWYQQTPGQGLQFLFEYFSETQRNKGNFPGRFSGRQFSNSRSEMNVSTLELGDSALYLCASSMGLASSYEQYFGPGTRLTVT.

The V call is TRBV27, the J call TRBJ1-5; 7 bases are shared with TRBD1. Losses at the gene ends were 6 bases for V and 3 bases for J; bases not matched to a gene: 2. From germline, CDR1 is MNHEY and CDR2 SMNVEV (reference sequence). This CDR3 spans 13 amino acids. The CDR3 sequence: CASSDRANQPQHF. CDR3 nucleotides: TGTGCCAGCAGCGACAGGGCCAATCAGCCCCAGCATTTT.

This clone was seen a single time. This chain connects TRBV18 to TRBJ2-2, with 8 bases that match TRBD1. Germline V gene data show CDR1 as KGHSH and CDR2 as LQKENI. Trimming at V came to 3 bases and at J to 7 bases, leaving 16 bases not matched to a gene. CDR3 length: 18 residues. This CDR3 is CASSPTYGLTGAGGELFF. In DNA, the CDR3 is TGTGCCAGCTCACCGACGTACGGACTGACAGGGGCCGGCGGGGAGCTGTTTTTT.

The gene calls are TRBV20-1 and TRBJ1-2; D may be TRBD1 (5 bases). The ends were cut back, 6 bases at V and 6 bases at J, with 11 bases in the middle. CDR1 and CDR2 (germline): DFQATT, SNEGSKA (reference sequence). The CDR3 extends over 11 amino acids. In DNA, the CDR3 is TGCAGTGCAAGTTCAGGGAATGGCTACACCTTC. Translation: CSASSGNGYTF.

The V gene is TRBV7-2, the J gene TRBJ2-7; 7 bases are a match to TRBD2. Unmatched junction bases numbered 5, after V lost 2 bases and J lost 7 bases. The CDR3 sequence is 13 residues long. Germline values: CDR1 SGHTA, CDR2 FQGNSA. The CDR3 coding sequence is TGTGCCAGCAGCTTAAGTCCTAGCGGAGAGCAGTACGTC. Its translation is CASSLSPSGEQYV.

The genes are TRBV5-5 and TRBJ2-7; 8 bases fit TRBD1. The CDR3 is 14 residues long. The germline gives CDR1 SGHKS, CDR2 YYEKEE (reference sequence). V lost 1 base to trimming and J lost 3 bases; unmatched junction nucleotides: 3. Here the CDR3 reads CASSLIGQGYEQYV. The CDR3 coding sequence is TGTGCCAGCAGCTTGATAGGACAGGGCTACGAGCAGTACGTC.

The chain joins TRBV4-2 to TRBJ1-6, with TRBD1 matching 7 bases. V was clipped by 3 bases and J by 2 bases; unmatched bases: 7. This CDR3 contains 17 residues. Germline V gene data show CDR1 as LGHNA and CDR2 as YNFKEQ. CDR3 sequence (DNA): TGTGCCAGCAGCCACGAAGACAGGGCACCCTATAATTCACCCCTCCACTTT. This translates into CASSHEDRAPYNSPLHF.

The V and J genes are TRBV2 and TRBJ1-1; tentative D call: TRBD1 (5 bases). CDR1 SNHLY and CDR2 FYNNEI come from the germline V gene. The V gene lost 3 bases and the J gene lost 3 bases, with 8 bases spanning the gap. The length of the CDR3 is 13 residues. The CDR3 region is CASSDQGYTEAFF. The CDR3 region has the DNA TGTGCCAGCAGTGACCAGGGTTACACTGAAGCTTTCTTT. The entire variable domain, with the rest obtained from reference TRBV2 and TRBJ1-1, is as follows: EPEVTQTPSHQVTQMGQEVILRCVPISNHLYFYWYRQILGQKVEFLVSFYNNEISEKSEIFDDQFSVERPDGSNFTLKIRSTKLEDSAMYFCASSDQGYTEAFFGQGTRLTVV.